These T cell receptor beta chains were read from a single sample in a study of CD8+CD57+ T cells in acquired aplastic anemia. TCRdb passed the reads through MiXCR, listing each CDR3 protein once. Of roughly 170,000 distinct CDR3 sequences in the sample, nearly 50% are singletons; the top ten hold around 13%. Input material: sorted CD4+, CD8+, or CD8+CD57+ T cells (not recorded which) from PBMCs. The receptors here all came from a human donor with aplastic anemia. Each CDR3 is given with its conserved first and last residue. Each record gives: J gene, D gene, V gene, clone size, CDR3 protein, CDR3 DNA. The D gene is left open where the match is weak. Some rows have no size entry. The others give once, few or many, or a class for an expanded clone.

TRBJ1-6,TRBD1,TRBV5-1,many,CASSLDRGVGSPLHF,TGCGCCAGCAGCTTGGACAGGGGCGTCGGGTCACCCCTCCACTTT
TRBJ1-5,TRBD1,TRBV12-3/TRBV12-4,NA,CASSLKGRGLGNQPQHF,TGTGCCAGCAGTTTAAAAGGCAGGGGGCTTGGCAATCAGCCCCAGCATTTT
TRBJ2-3,NA,TRBV11-2,many,CASLLGGGADTQYF,TGTGCCAGCTTGCTTGGGGGGGGCGCAGATACGCAGTATTTT
TRBJ2-7,NA,TRBV6-1,many,CASSTTGFSYEQYF,TGTGCCAGCAGCACTACAGGGTTCTCCTACGAGCAGTACTTC
TRBJ2-2,NA,TRBV2,NA,CASSEAQVSGELFF,TGTGCCAGCAGTGAAGCGCAGGTCTCCGGGGAGCTGTTTTTT
TRBJ1-1,NA,TRBV12-3/TRBV12-4,few,CASSLAAEAFF,TGTGCCAGCAGTTTGGCGGCTGAAGCTTTCTTT
TRBJ1-2,TRBD1,TRBV6-1,NA,CASTGQTNYGYTF,TGTGCCAGCACGGGACAGACTAACTATGGCTACACCTTC
TRBJ1-2,NA,TRBV9,NA,CASSAGYGYTF,TGTGCCAGCAGCGCCGGCTATGGCTACACCTTC
TRBJ2-3,TRBD2,TRBV20-1,NA,CSAGTSGTTDTQYF,TGCAGTGCTGGTACTAGCGGGACCACAGATACGCAGTATTTT
TRBJ2-7,NA,TRBV7-6,NA,CADGSNEQYF,TGTGCCGACGGATCTAACGAGCAGTACTTC
TRBJ2-5,NA,TRBV9,NA,CASSPHGTQYF,TGTGCCAGCAGCCCCCATGGGACCCAGTACTTC
TRBJ1-1,NA,TRBV25-1,NA,CASSEMPTRGGRNTEAFF,TGTGCCAGCAGTGAAATGCCCACGAGGGGAGGGAGGAACACTGAAGCTTTCTTT
TRBJ1-1,TRBD1,TRBV29-1,NA,CSVRVQGRNTEAFF,TGCAGCGTGCGAGTACAGGGGAGGAACACTGAAGCTTTCTTT
TRBJ2-7,NA,TRBV5-1,many,CASSLPRRTSYEQYF,TGCGCCAGCAGCCTCCCTCGTCGGACCTCCTACGAGCAGTACTTC
TRBJ1-1,TRBD1,TRBV6-4,NA,CASRYEDRALAEAFF,TGTGCCAGCAGGTACGAGGACAGGGCCTTAGCTGAAGCTTTCTTT
TRBJ2-2,TRBD2,TRBV11-2,many,CASDPGLVMGGELFF,TGTGCCAGCGATCCGGGACTAGTGATGGGCGGGGAGCTGTTTTTT
TRBJ1-2,NA,TRBV19,NA,CASSIGDYGYTF,TGTGCCAGTAGTATTGGGGACTATGGCTACACCTTC
TRBJ1-6,NA,TRBV12-3/TRBV12-4,NA,CASSKTSYNPPLHF,TGTGCCAGCAGTAAGACCTCCTATAATCCACCCCTCCACTTT
TRBJ2-1,NA,TRBV14,NA,CASSQVAGGPYNEQFF,TGTGCCAGCAGCCAAGTAGCCGGGGGCCCCTACAATGAGCAGTTCTTC
TRBJ2-7,NA,TRBV12-3/TRBV12-4,NA,CASPLVGGSGYGQYF,TGTGCCAGCCCCTTGGTGGGCGGTAGCGGCTACGGGCAGTACTTC
TRBJ2-1,NA,TRBV9,NA,CASSSSGGGAGNEQFF,TGTGCCAGCAGCTCAAGCGGTGGGGGGGCCGGCAATGAGCAGTTCTTC
TRBJ2-3,TRBD2,TRBV20-1,many,CSALLAGGPTDTQYF,TGCAGTGCGCTCCTAGCGGGGGGGCCCACAGATACGCAGTATTTT
TRBJ2-6,NA,TRBV7-8,NA,CASSLVPTRANVLTF,TGTGCCAGCAGCTTAGTCCCGACCCGGGCCAACGTCCTGACTTTC
TRBJ1-4,NA,TRBV10-3,NA,CAISADGEKLFF,TGTGCCATCAGTGCAGACGGTGAAAAACTGTTTTTT
TRBJ1-6,TRBD1,TRBV20-1,many,CSARDQQGNSPLHF,TGCAGTGCTAGAGATCAACAGGGGAATTCACCCCTCCACTTT
TRBJ2-7,NA,TRBV5-4,NA,CASTLRGGGEQYF,TGTGCCAGCACCTTGAGGGGAGGGGGCGAGCAGTACTTC
TRBJ1-2,TRBD1,TRBV29-1,many,CSVVEGQDNYGYTF,TGCAGCGTTGTGGAGGGACAGGACAACTATGGCTACACCTTC
TRBJ2-2,TRBD2,TRBV5-6,NA,CASSIRGGSTGELFF,TGTGCCAGCAGCATCCGGGGGGGGAGCACCGGGGAGCTGTTTTTT
TRBJ2-4,NA,TRBV2,few,CASSSDIQYF,TGTGCCAGCAGTTCGGACATTCAGTACTTC
TRBJ2-7,NA,TRBV7-2,NA,CATQVGSYEQYF,TGTGCCACCCAAGTGGGCTCCTACGAGCAGTACTTC
TRBJ1-1,NA,TRBV15,NA,CATSRALNTEAFF,TGTGCCACCAGCAGAGCGCTGAACACTGAAGCTTTCTTT
TRBJ1-2,TRBD1,TRBV7-9,many,CASSLIGQGDGYTF,TGTGCCAGCAGCTTAATCGGACAGGGTGATGGCTACACCTTC
TRBJ1-4,NA,TRBV12-3/TRBV12-4,many,CASNQGSNEKLFF,TGTGCCAGCAACCAGGGATCTAATGAAAAACTGTTTTTT
TRBJ2-5,NA,TRBV7-2,NA,CASSIKTGAETQYF,TGTGCCAGCAGCATAAAGACAGGAGCAGAGACCCAGTACTTC
TRBJ1-1,TRBD1,TRBV10-3,NA,CAIRTGIGNTEAFF,TGTGCCATCAGGACAGGGATAGGGAACACTGAAGCTTTCTTT
TRBJ1-1,NA,TRBV3-1,many,CASSQGGGMNTEAFF,TGTGCCAGCAGCCAAGGGGGCGGAATGAACACTGAAGCTTTCTTT
TRBJ2-7,TRBD1,TRBV2,many,CASRKEGQGPHEQYF,TGTGCCAGTAGAAAAGAGGGACAGGGTCCCCACGAGCAGTACTTC
TRBJ2-5,NA,TRBV6-1,NA,CASSEAQGAKTQYF,TGTGCCAGCAGTGAAGCGCAAGGGGCCAAGACCCAGTACTTC
TRBJ1-3,NA,TRBV9,NA,CASSVDSGDTIHF,TGTGCCAGCAGCGTCGACTCTGGAGACACCATACATTTT
TRBJ2-3,TRBD2,TRBV29-1,NA,CSADPGGYTDTQYF,TGCAGCGCAGACCCGGGAGGTTATACAGATACGCAGTATTTT
TRBJ2-7,TRBD2,TRBV4-1,many,CASSQGTSGGYEQYF,TGCGCCAGCAGCCAAGGGACTAGCGGGGGCTACGAGCAGTACTTC
TRBJ1-1,NA,TRBV6-1,NA,CASSEAVGLEAFF,TGTGCCAGCAGTGAAGCAGTGGGTCTTGAAGCTTTCTTT
TRBJ2-1,NA,TRBV7-9,many,CASSLEPISSYNEQFF,TGTGCCAGCAGCTTAGAGCCGATATCCTCCTACAATGAGCAGTTCTTC
TRBJ1-5,NA,TRBV20-1,many,CSASQGFQQPQHF,TGCAGTGCTTCCCAGGGTTTCCAGCAGCCCCAGCATTTT
TRBJ2-5,NA,TRBV19,NA,CASSAQKGGGETQYF,TGTGCCAGTAGTGCACAAAAAGGGGGGGGAGAGACCCAGTACTTC
TRBJ2-5,NA,TRBV20-1,NA,CSAVPGSLNPQETQYF,TGCAGTGCTGTCCCCGGCAGTCTAAATCCCCAAGAGACCCAGTACTTC
TRBJ1-2,NA,TRBV11-2,NA,CASSIYVGLSPNYGYTF,TGTGCCAGCAGCATATACGTGGGACTTTCTCCAAACTATGGCTACACCTTC
TRBJ2-6,NA,TRBV2,NA,CASSERGANVLTF,TGTGCCAGCAGTGAAAGAGGGGCCAACGTCCTGACTTTC
TRBJ2-7,TRBD1,TRBV27,many,CASRAGQGFHEQYF,TGTGCCAGCAGGGCCGGACAGGGGTTTCACGAGCAGTACTTC
TRBJ2-7,NA,TRBV2,NA,CASSSTGVLHEQYF,TGTGCCAGCAGTTCGACGGGAGTTTTACACGAGCAGTACTTC
TRBJ1-2,NA,TRBV5-1,NA,CASSWGRDGGLGYTF,TGCGCCAGCAGCTGGGGCCGGGACGGAGGCTTGGGCTACACCTTC